This TCR beta chain was profiled in a study of beta chain features in type 1 diabetes. Sequencing targeted expressed TCRB transcripts, as all isolated RNA had been reverse transcribed. Sequenced by immunoSEQ multiplex PCR; TCRdb stores in-frame clones only, minus some. This sample carries 110,000 or so clones, about 40% of them seen once, and the ten largest clones take roughly 0.064%. As concerns this clone: Its antigen is still unknown.

The germline CDR1 and CDR2 sequences are MNHEY and SMNVEV (reference sequence). The CDR3 runs 15 residues. The study, taken as a whole, reports: Cells with high TCR expression could be over-represented when cDNA is sequenced.

The TCR comes from a woman younger than 30 in good health. The sequencing sample was made of stem cell memory CD4+ T cells from blood. The chain carries TRBV27 and TRBJ2-5; 8 bases agree with TRBD1. The DNA end favors TRBJ2-7, so the J call may be wrong. In DNA, the CDR3 is TGTGCCAGCAGTCCCCACAGACAGGGGCCCTACGAGCAGTACTTC. This sequence encodes CASSPHRQGPYEQYF.